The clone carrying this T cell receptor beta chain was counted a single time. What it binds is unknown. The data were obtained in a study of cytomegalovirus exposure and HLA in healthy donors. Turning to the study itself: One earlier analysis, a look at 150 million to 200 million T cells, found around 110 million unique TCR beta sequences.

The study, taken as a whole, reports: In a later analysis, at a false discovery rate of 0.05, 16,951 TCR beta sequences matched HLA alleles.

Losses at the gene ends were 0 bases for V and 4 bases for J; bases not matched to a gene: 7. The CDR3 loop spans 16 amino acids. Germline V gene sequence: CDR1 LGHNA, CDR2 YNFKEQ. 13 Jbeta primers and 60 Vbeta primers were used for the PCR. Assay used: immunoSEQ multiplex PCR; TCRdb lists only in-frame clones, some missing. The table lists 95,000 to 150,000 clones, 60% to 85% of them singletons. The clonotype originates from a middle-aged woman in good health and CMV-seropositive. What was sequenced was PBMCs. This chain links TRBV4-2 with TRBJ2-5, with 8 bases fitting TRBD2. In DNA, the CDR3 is TGTGCCAGCAGCCAAGATGTCGCCGGGGGGGTAGAGACCCAGTACTTC. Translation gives CASSQDVAGGVETQYF.